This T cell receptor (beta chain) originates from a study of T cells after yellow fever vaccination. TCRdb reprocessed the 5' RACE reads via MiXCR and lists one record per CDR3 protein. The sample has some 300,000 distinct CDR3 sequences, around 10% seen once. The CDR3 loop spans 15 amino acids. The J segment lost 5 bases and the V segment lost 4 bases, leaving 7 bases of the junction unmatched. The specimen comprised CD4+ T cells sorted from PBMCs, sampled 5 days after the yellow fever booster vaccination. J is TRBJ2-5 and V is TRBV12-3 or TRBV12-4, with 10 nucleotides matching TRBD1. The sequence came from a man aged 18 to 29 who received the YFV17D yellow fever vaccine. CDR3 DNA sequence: TGTGCCAGCAGTTCCGACAGGGGGCTAGTGGAGACCCAGTACTTC. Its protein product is CASSSDRGLVETQYF.